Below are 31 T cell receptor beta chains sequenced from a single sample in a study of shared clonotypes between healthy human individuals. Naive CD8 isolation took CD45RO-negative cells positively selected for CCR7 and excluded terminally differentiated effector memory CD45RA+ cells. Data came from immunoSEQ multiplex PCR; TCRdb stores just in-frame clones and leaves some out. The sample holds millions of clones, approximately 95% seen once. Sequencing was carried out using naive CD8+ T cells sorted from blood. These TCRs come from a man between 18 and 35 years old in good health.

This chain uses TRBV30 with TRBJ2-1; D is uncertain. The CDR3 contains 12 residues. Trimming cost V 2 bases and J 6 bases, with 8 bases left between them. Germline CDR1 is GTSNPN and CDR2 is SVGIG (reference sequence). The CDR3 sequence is CAWSPHANEQFF. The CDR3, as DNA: TGTGCCTGGAGTCCCCATGCCAATGAGCAGTTCTTC.

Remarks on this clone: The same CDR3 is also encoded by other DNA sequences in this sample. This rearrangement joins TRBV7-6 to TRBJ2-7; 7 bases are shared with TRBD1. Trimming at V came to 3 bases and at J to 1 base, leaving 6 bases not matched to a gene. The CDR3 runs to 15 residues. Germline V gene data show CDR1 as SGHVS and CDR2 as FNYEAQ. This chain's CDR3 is CASSFGDSSSYEQYF. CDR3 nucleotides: TGTGCCAGCAGCTTCGGGGACAGCTCTTCCTACGAGCAGTACTTC.

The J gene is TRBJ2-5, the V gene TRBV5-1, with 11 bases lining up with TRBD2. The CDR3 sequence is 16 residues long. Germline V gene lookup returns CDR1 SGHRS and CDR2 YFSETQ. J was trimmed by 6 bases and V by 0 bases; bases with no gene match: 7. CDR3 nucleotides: TGCGCCAGCAGCTTGGCCGCTAGCGGGGGGAGCAAGACCCAGTACTTC. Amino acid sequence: CASSLAASGGSKTQYF.

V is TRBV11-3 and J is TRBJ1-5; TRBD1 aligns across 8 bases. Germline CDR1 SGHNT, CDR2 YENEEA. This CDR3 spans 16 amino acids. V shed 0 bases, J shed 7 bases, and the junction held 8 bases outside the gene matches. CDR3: CASSLDKDRVYQPQHF. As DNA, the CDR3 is TGTGCCAGCAGCTTAGATAAGGACAGGGTGTACCAGCCCCAGCATTTT.

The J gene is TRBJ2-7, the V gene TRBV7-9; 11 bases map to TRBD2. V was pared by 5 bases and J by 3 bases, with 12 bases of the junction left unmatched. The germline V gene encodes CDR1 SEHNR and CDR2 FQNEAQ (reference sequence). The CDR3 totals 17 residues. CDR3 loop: CASSPPLAGGTFYEQYF. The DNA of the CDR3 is TGTGCCAGCAGCCCCCCCCTAGCGGGGGGCACCTTCTACGAGCAGTACTTC. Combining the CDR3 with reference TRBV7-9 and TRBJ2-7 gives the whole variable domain DTGVSQNPRHKITKRGQNVTFRCDPISEHNRLYWYRQTLGQGPEFLTYFQNEAQLEKSRLLSDRFSAERPKGSFSTLEIQRTEQGDSAMYLCASSPPLAGGTFYEQYFGPGTRLTVT.

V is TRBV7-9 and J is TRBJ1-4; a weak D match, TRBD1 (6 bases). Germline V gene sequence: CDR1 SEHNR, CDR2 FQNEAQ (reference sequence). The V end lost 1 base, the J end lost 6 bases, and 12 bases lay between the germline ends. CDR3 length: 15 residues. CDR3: CASSLEAGVDEKLFF. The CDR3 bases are TGTGCCAGCAGCTTAGAGGCAGGGGTGGATGAAAAACTGTTTTTT.

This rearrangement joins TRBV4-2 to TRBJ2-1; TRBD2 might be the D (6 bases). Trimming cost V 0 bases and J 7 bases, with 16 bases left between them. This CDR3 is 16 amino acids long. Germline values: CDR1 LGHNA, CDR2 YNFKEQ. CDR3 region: CASSQDLRGLLNEQFF. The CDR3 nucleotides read TGTGCCAGCAGCCAAGACCTTAGGGGACTCTTAAATGAGCAGTTCTTC.

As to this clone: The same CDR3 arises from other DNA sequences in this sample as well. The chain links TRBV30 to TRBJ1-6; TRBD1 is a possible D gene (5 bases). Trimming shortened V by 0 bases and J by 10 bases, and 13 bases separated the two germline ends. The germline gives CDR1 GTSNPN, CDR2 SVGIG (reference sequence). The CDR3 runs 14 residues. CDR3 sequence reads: CAWSVGEGNSPLHF. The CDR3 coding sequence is TGTGCCTGGAGTGTGGGGGAGGGAAACTCACCCCTCCACTTT.

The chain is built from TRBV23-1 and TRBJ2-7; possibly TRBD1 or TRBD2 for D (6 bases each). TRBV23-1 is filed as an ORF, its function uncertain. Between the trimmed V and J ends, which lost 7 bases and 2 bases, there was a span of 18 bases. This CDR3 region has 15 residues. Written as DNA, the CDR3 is TGCGCCAGCAATCGCACGGGGGCCCCCACCTACGAGCAGTACTTC. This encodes CASNRTGAPTYEQYF.

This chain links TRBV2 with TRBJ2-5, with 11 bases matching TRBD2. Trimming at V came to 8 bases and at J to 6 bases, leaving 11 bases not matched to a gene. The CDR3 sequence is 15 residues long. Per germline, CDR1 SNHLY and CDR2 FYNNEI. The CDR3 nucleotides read TGTGCCAGCGGTGGATCACTAGCGGGAGTGAAGACCCAGTACTTC. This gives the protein CASGGSLAGVKTQYF.

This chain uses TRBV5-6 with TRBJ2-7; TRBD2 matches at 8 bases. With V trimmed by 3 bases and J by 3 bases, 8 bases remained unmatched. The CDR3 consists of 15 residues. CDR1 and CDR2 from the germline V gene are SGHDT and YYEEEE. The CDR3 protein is CASSSLTSENYEQYF. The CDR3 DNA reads TGTGCCAGCAGCTCGCTGACTAGCGAGAACTACGAGCAGTACTTC.

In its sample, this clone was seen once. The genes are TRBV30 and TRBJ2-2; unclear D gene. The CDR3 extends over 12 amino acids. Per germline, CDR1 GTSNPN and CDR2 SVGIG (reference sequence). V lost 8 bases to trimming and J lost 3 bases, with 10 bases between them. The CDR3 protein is CAGDRDTGELFF. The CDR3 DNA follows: TGTGCCGGGGATAGGGACACCGGGGAGCTGTTTTTT.

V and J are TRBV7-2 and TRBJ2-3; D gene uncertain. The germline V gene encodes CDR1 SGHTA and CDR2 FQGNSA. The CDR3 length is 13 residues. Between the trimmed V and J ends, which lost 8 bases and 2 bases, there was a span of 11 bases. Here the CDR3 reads CASSWGNTDTQYF. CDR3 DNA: TGTGCCAGCTCCTGGGGAAACACAGATACGCAGTATTTT.

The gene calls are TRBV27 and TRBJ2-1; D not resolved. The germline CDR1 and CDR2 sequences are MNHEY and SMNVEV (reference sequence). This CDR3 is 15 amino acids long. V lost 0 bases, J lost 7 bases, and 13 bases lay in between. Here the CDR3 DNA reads TGTGCCAGCAGTTTATCTTTATACGGATTAAATGAGCAGTTCTTC. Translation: CASSLSLYGLNEQFF.

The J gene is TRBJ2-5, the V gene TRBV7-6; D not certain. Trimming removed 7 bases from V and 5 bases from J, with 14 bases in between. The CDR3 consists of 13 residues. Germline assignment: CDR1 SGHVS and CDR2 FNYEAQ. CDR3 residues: CASTHGWGETQYF. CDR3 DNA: TGTGCCAGCACCCACGGTTGGGGTGAGACCCAGTACTTC.

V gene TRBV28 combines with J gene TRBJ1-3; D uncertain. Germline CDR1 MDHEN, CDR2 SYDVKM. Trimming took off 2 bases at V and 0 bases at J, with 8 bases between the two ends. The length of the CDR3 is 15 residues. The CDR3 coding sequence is TGTGCCAGCAGTTTAATGCCGTCCTCTGGAAACACCATATATTTT. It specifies CASSLMPSSGNTIYF.

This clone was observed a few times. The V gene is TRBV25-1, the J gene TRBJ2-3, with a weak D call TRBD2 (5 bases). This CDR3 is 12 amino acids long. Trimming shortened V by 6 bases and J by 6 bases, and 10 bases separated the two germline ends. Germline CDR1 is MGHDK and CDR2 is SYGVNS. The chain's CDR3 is CASRLASDTQYF. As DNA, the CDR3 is TGTGCCAGCAGGCTAGCTTCCGATACGCAGTATTTT.

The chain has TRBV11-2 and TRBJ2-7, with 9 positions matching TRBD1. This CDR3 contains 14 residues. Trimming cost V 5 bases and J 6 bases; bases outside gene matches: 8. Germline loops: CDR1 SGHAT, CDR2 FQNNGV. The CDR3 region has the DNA TGTGCCAGCAGCCCTGGGACAGGGTATGTCGAGCAGTACTTC. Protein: CASSPGTGYVEQYF.

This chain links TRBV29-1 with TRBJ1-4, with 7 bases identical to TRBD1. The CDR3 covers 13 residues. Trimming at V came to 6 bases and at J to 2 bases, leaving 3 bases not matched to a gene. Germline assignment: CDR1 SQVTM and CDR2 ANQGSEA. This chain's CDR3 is CSVTGATNEKLFF. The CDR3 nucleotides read TGCAGCGTAACAGGGGCGACTAATGAAAAACTGTTTTTT.

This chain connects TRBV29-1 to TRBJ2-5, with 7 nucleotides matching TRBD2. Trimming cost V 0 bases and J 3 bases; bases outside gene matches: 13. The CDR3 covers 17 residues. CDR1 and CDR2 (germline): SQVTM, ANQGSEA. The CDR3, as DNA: TGCAGCGTTGAAGACCCCCCGACTAGCTTGGATGAAGAGACCCAGTACTTC. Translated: CSVEDPPTSLDEETQYF.

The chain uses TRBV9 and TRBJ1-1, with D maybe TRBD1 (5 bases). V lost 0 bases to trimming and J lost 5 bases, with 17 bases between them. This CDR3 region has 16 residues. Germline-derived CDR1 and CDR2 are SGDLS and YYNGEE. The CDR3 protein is CASSVGGGGYETEAFF. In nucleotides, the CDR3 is TGTGCCAGCAGCGTAGGCGGCGGGGGTTACGAGACTGAAGCTTTCTTT. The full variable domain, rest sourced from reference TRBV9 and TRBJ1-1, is DSGVTQTPKHLITATGQRVTLRCSPRSGDLSVYWYQQSLDQGLQFLIQYYNGEERAKGNILERFSAQQFPDLHSELNLSSLELGDSALYFCASSVGGGGYETEAFFGQGTRLTVV.

The CDR3 nucleotides are TGTGCCAGCAGTTTAACGTCGGGACTAGCCTACAATGAGCAGTTCTTC. Residues: CASSLTSGLAYNEQFF. The chain joins TRBV27 to TRBJ2-1, with 8 bases matching TRBD2. Trimming at V came to 2 bases and at J to 2 bases, leaving 5 bases not matched to a gene. From germline, CDR1 is MNHEY and CDR2 SMNVEV (reference sequence). The CDR3 consists of 16 residues.

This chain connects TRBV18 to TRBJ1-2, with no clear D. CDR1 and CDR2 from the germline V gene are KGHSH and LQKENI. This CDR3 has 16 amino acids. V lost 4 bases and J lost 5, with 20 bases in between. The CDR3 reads CASSHEDGNFGYGYTF. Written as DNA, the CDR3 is TGTGCCAGCTCACACGAGGACGGTAACTTCGGGTATGGCTACACCTTC.

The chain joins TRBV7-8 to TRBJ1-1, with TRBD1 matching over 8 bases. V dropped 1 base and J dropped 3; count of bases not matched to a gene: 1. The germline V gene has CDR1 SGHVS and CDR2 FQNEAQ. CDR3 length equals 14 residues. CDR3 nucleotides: TGTGCCAGCAGCTTAGGGGACAGGTACACTGAAGCTTTCTTT. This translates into CASSLGDRYTEAFF.

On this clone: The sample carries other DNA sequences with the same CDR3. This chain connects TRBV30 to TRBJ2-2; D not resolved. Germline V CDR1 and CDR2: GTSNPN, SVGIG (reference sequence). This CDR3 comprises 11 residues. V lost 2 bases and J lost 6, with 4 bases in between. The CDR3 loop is CAWSTAGELFF. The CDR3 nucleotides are TGTGCCTGGAGTACAGCCGGGGAGCTGTTTTTT.

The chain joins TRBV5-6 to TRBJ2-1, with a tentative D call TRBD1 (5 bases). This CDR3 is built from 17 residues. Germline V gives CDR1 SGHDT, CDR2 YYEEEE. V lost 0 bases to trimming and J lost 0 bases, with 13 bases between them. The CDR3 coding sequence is TGTGCCAGCAGCTTGGGGGTGGGGCTGAGCTCCTACAATGAGCAGTTCTTC. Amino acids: CASSLGVGLSSYNEQFF.

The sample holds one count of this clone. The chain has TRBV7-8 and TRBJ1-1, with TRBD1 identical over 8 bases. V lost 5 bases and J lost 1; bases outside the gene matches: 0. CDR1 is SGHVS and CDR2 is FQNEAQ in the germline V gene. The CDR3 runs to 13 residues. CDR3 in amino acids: CASSDRGNTEAFF. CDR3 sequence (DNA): TGTGCCAGCAGCGACAGGGGGAACACTGAAGCTTTCTTT.

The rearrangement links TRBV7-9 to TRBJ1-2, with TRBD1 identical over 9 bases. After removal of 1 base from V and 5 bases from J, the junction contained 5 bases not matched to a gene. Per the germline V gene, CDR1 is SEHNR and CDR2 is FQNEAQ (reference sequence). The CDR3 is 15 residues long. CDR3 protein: CASSLVLDRGYGYTF. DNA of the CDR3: TGTGCCAGCAGCTTAGTTCTGGACAGGGGATATGGCTACACCTTC.

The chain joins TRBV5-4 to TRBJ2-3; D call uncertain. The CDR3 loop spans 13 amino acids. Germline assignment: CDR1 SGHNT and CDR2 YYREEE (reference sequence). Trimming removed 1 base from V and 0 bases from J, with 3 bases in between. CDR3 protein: CASSLWSTDTQYF. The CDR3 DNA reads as TGTGCCAGCAGCTTGTGGAGCACAGATACGCAGTATTTT.

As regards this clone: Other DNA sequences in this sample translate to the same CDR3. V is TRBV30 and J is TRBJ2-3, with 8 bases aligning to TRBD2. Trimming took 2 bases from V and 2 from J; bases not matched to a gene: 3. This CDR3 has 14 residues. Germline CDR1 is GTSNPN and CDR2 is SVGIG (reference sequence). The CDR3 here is CAWSLAGITDTQYF. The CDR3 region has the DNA TGTGCCTGGAGTCTAGCGGGTATCACAGATACGCAGTATTTT.

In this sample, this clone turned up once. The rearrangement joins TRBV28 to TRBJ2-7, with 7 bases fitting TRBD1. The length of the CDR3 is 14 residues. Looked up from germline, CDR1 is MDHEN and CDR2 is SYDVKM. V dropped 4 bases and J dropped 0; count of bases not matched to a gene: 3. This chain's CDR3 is CASSYRGYSYEQYF. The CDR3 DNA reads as TGTGCCAGCAGTTACAGGGGTTACTCCTACGAGCAGTACTTC.